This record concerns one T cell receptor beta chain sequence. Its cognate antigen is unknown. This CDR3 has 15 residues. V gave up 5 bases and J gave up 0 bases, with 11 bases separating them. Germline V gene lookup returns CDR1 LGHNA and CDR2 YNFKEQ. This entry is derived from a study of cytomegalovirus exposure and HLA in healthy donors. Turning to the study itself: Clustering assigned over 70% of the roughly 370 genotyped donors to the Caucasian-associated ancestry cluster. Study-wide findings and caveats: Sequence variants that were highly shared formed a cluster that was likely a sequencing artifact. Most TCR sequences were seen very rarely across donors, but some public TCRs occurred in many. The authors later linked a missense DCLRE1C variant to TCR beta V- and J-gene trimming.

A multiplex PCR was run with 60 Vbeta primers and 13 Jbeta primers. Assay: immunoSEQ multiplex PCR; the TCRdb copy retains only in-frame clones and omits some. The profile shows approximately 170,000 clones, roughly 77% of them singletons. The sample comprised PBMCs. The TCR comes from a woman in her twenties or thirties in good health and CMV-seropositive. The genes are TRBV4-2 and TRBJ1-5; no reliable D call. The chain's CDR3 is CASSWTLASNQPQHF. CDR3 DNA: TGTGCCAGCAGCTGGACCCTAGCTAGCAATCAGCCCCAGCATTTT.